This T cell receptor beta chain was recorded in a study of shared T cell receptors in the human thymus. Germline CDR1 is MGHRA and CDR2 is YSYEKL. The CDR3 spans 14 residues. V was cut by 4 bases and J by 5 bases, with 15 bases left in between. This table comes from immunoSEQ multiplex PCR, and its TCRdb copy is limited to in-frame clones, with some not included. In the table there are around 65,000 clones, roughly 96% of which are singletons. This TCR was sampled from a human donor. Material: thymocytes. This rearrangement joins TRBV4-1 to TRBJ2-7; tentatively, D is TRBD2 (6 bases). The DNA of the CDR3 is TGCGCCAGCAGCCTCCGGGACTCCCCCAACGAGCAGTACTTC. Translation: CASSLRDSPNEQYF.